This TCR beta chain was sequenced in a study of CD8+CD57+ T cells in acquired aplastic anemia. At the level of the study: Sorted CD4+ and CD8+ cells yielded roughly 3.1 ug of DNA on average. Study-level results: About 30 CD8+ CDR3 sequences occurred in both the patients and the controls. Patients versus controls showed no significant CD8+ Simpson's diversity difference.

Trimming pared 0 bases from V and 3 bases from J, leaving 11 bases between. CDR1 is DFQATT, CDR2 SNEGSKA, per germline (reference sequence). The CDR3 runs 14 residues. Using genomic DNA as the template, TCR beta VDJ and CDR3 profiling was carried out. TCRdb called the reads again in MiXCR, with one record for every CDR3 protein. The repertoire consists of roughly 180,000 distinct CDR3 sequences, with under 70% occurring once and the leading ten covering about 43%. This clonotype has only one observation. Its antigen is not identified. Material for sequencing was sorted CD4+, CD8+, or CD8+CD57+ T cells (not recorded which) from PBMCs. The chain has TRBV20-1 and TRBJ1-2; no clear D gene. This receptor was taken from a human donor with severe aplastic anemia or a healthy control (not recorded which). CDR3 coding DNA: TGCAGTGCTAGAGATACGACATCCTACTATGGCTACACCTTC. Translated: CSARDTTSYYGYTF.